The rows below give T cell receptor beta chains drawn from one sample of a study of T cell responses to AZD1222 COVID-19 vaccine. Using immunoSEQ multiplex PCR, the repertoire was profiled, and TCRdb retains in-frame clones only, with some absent. The sample lists more than 100,000 clones; approximately 85% were seen once. The input for sequencing was peripheral blood, taken 28 days after the second dose of the MenACWY control vaccine. The receptor source for this set is an adult who received the MenACWY meningococcal vaccine as a control. CDR3s include the opening cysteine and the closing phenylalanine or tryptophan. Each record gives: clone size, V gene, CDR3 length, J gene, D gene, CDR3 protein, CDR3 DNA. The D gene is left open where the match is weak. A clone size is listed for some rows: how often the clone was seen (once, few, many), or a class if it is expanded.

clone_size: -; v_call: TRBV5-4; cdr3_length: 14; j_call: TRBJ2-3; d_call: -; cdr3_aa: CASSLSPGSDTQYF; cdr3_nt: TGTGCCAGCAGCTTGTCTCCGGGATCAGATACGCAGTATTTT
clone_size: -; v_call: TRBV5-4; cdr3_length: 14; j_call: TRBJ2-5; d_call: -; cdr3_aa: CASSSGEEEETQYF; cdr3_nt: TGTGCCAGCAGCTCTGGGGAGGAGGAAGAGACCCAGTACTTC
clone_size: -; v_call: TRBV5-1; cdr3_length: 14; j_call: TRBJ1-6; d_call: -; cdr3_aa: CASHRSWGDSPLHF; cdr3_nt: TGCGCCAGCCATCGAAGTTGGGGGGATTCACCCCTCCACTTT
clone_size: -; v_call: TRBV30; cdr3_length: 14; j_call: TRBJ1-5; d_call: -; cdr3_aa: CAWSTGAINQPQHF; cdr3_nt: TGTGCCTGGAGTACGGGGGCGATCAATCAGCCCCAGCATTTT
clone_size: few; v_call: TRBV7-2; cdr3_length: 15; j_call: TRBJ1-2; d_call: TRBD1; cdr3_aa: CASSPKVDRGQGYTF; cdr3_nt: TGTGCCAGCAGTCCAAAGGTCGACAGGGGGCAAGGCTACACCTTC
clone_size: -; v_call: TRBV29-1; cdr3_length: 14; j_call: TRBJ1-1; d_call: -; cdr3_aa: CSAIRPPRPTEAFF; cdr3_nt: TGCAGCGCGATTCGACCGCCCAGGCCAACTGAAGCTTTCTTT
clone_size: few; v_call: TRBV30; cdr3_length: 12; j_call: TRBJ1-3; d_call: -; cdr3_aa: CAWSVQRGHRIF; cdr3_nt: TGTGCCTGGAGTGTACAGCGGGGACATAGAATTTTT
clone_size: -; v_call: TRBV5-5; cdr3_length: 17; j_call: TRBJ2-3; d_call: -; cdr3_aa: CASSLGGVGTSTDTQYF; cdr3_nt: TGTGCCAGCAGCTTGGGCGGGGTGGGAACCAGCACAGATACGCAGTATTTT
clone_size: -; v_call: TRBV28; cdr3_length: 20; j_call: TRBJ2-5; d_call: TRBD2; cdr3_aa: CASSSKSWGLAGVSGETQYF; cdr3_nt: TGTGCCAGCAGTTCGAAGTCCTGGGGACTAGCGGGGGTGTCGGGGGAGACCCAGTACTTC
clone_size: -; v_call: TRBV5-1; cdr3_length: 13; j_call: TRBJ1-6; d_call: -; cdr3_aa: CASSSEGDSPLHF; cdr3_nt: TGCGCCAGCAGCTCGGAGGGGGATTCACCCCTCCACTTT
clone_size: -; v_call: TRBV9; cdr3_length: 18; j_call: TRBJ2-1; d_call: TRBD2; cdr3_aa: CASSPGLAGGRDMNEQFF; cdr3_nt: TGTGCCAGCAGCCCGGGACTAGCGGGAGGGCGAGATATGAATGAGCAGTTCTTC
clone_size: -; v_call: TRBV7-3; cdr3_length: 16; j_call: TRBJ2-3; d_call: TRBD2; cdr3_aa: CASSLPGLAGGDTQYF; cdr3_nt: TGTGCCAGCAGCCTTCCAGGACTAGCGGGGGGAGATACGCAGTATTTT
clone_size: -; v_call: TRBV4-1; cdr3_length: 15; j_call: TRBJ1-2; d_call: TRBD1; cdr3_aa: CASSQEWTGVEGYTF; cdr3_nt: TGCGCCAGCAGCCAAGAATGGACAGGGGTAGAAGGCTACACCTTC
clone_size: -; v_call: TRBV13; cdr3_length: 16; j_call: TRBJ2-5; d_call: TRBD1; cdr3_aa: CASSLERQGRGETQYF; cdr3_nt: TGTGCCAGCAGCTTAGAACGACAGGGGAGAGGCGAGACCCAGTACTTC
clone_size: once; v_call: TRBV28; cdr3_length: 18; j_call: TRBJ2-4; d_call: -; cdr3_aa: CASRPYLKDQGAKNIQYF; cdr3_nt: TGTGCCAGCAGGCCATATCTAAAGGACCAAGGGGCCAAAAACATTCAGTACTTC
clone_size: -; v_call: TRBV5-1; cdr3_length: 15; j_call: TRBJ2-3; d_call: TRBD2; cdr3_aa: CASSFERGFTDTQYF; cdr3_nt: TGCGCCAGCAGCTTTGAGCGGGGGTTCACAGATACGCAGTATTTT
clone_size: -; v_call: TRBV5-4; cdr3_length: 15; j_call: TRBJ2-2; d_call: TRBD1; cdr3_aa: CASSLGDRETGELFF; cdr3_nt: TGTGCCAGCAGCTTGGGGGACAGGGAGACCGGGGAGCTGTTTTTT
clone_size: -; v_call: TRBV15; cdr3_length: 16; j_call: TRBJ2-2; d_call: TRBD2; cdr3_aa: CATSPGEAREPGELFF; cdr3_nt: TGTGCCACCAGCCCCGGTGAGGCGCGGGAGCCCGGGGAGCTGTTTTTT
clone_size: -; v_call: TRBV4-2; cdr3_length: 15; j_call: TRBJ1-4; d_call: -; cdr3_aa: CASSQAIGFSEKLFF; cdr3_nt: TGTGCCAGCAGCCAAGCAATCGGGTTTTCGGAAAAACTGTTTTTT
clone_size: -; v_call: TRBV28; cdr3_length: 12; j_call: TRBJ2-5; d_call: -; cdr3_aa: CASTLDRETQYF; cdr3_nt: TGTGCCAGCACCCTGGACCGAGAGACCCAGTACTTC
clone_size: -; v_call: TRBV27; cdr3_length: 16; j_call: TRBJ1-1; d_call: TRBD1; cdr3_aa: CASSPRPTLLQGQAFF; cdr3_nt: TGTGCCAGCAGCCCCAGGCCCACGCTGTTACAGGGGCAAGCTTTCTTT
clone_size: few; v_call: TRBV5-6; cdr3_length: 14; j_call: TRBJ2-2; d_call: -; cdr3_aa: CASSLEGVDGELFF; cdr3_nt: TGTGCCAGCAGCTTGGAGGGGGTTGACGGGGAGCTGTTTTTT
clone_size: once; v_call: TRBV24-1; cdr3_length: 16; j_call: TRBJ2-1; d_call: -; cdr3_aa: CATSRPPAGSYNEQFF; cdr3_nt: TGTGCCACCAGCCGACCCCCAGCCGGGTCCTACAATGAGCAGTTCTTC
clone_size: -; v_call: TRBV1; cdr3_length: 14; j_call: TRBJ2-5; d_call: -; cdr3_aa: CTSSQASGRETQYF; cdr3_nt: TGCACCAGCAGCCAAGCCAGCGGGAGGGAGACCCAGTACTTC
clone_size: -; v_call: TRBV5-1; cdr3_length: 14; j_call: TRBJ1-1; d_call: TRBD1; cdr3_aa: CASSILQGDTEAFF; cdr3_nt: TGCGCCAGCAGCATCTTACAGGGGGACACTGAAGCTTTCTTT
clone_size: -; v_call: TRBV19; cdr3_length: 13; j_call: TRBJ1-2; d_call: TRBD1; cdr3_aa: CASSITGAGGYTF; cdr3_nt: TGTGCCAGTAGTATCACAGGGGCGGGAGGCTACACCTTC
clone_size: -; v_call: TRBV11-1; cdr3_length: 15; j_call: TRBJ2-5; d_call: TRBD1; cdr3_aa: CASSYDRAIQETQYF; cdr3_nt: TGTGCCAGCAGCTACGACAGGGCCATCCAAGAGACCCAGTACTTC
clone_size: -; v_call: TRBV3-1/TRBV3-2; cdr3_length: 19; j_call: TRBJ1-3; d_call: -; cdr3_aa: CASSQEEKLSRDGGNTIYF; cdr3_nt: TGTGCCAGCAGCCAAGAAGAAAAACTGAGCCGGGACGGTGGAAACACCATATATTTT
clone_size: -; v_call: TRBV7-9; cdr3_length: 12; j_call: TRBJ1-4; d_call: TRBD1; cdr3_aa: CASSLETGKLFF; cdr3_nt: TGTGCCAGCAGCTTAGAGACAGGGAAACTGTTTTTT